The 30 T cell receptor beta chains in this list originate from one sample, sequenced in a study of blood T cell repertoires in COVID-19. Sequenced by immunoSEQ multiplex PCR; TCRdb stores in-frame clones only, minus some. The sample includes about 430,000 clones, 70% to 90% of them seen just once. Sequencing was carried out using peripheral blood. Receptor source: a man aged 18 to 29 with COVID-19, enrolled during active disease.

The rearrangement uses TRBV14 and TRBJ2-5, with D uncertain. The CDR3 has 13 amino acids. V lost 4 bases and J lost 4, with 10 bases in between. Germline CDR1 reads SGHDN; CDR2 reads FVKESK. The CDR3 sequence: CASSPRYRETQYF. The CDR3 region has the DNA TGTGCCAGCAGCCCCCGGTATCGAGAGACCCAGTACTTC.

The chain links TRBV6-5 to TRBJ2-1; 9 nucleotides match TRBD1. The CDR3 runs 16 residues. The J segment lost 8 bases and the V segment lost 2 bases, leaving 10 bases of the junction unmatched. CDR1 is MNHEY and CDR2 is SVGAGI in the germline V gene. CDR3 residues: CASSYAVGTGSDEQFF. The DNA for the CDR3 is TGTGCCAGCAGTTACGCCGTCGGGACAGGGTCCGATGAGCAGTTCTTC.

The chain joins TRBV27 to TRBJ2-1; D call uncertain. The ends were cut back, 5 bases at V and 4 bases at J, with 18 bases in the middle. Germline V gene data show CDR1 as MNHEY and CDR2 as SMNVEV (reference sequence). This CDR3 is built from 16 residues. The CDR3 region is CASSRGVGGKYNEQFF. The CDR3 DNA reads as TGTGCCAGCAGTAGAGGCGTGGGTGGAAAATACAATGAGCAGTTCTTC.

The chain carries TRBV3-1 (or the pseudogene TRBV3-2) and TRBJ1-1, with D maybe TRBD1 (6 bases). The germline gives CDR1 LGHDT, CDR2 YNNKEL (reference sequence). With 3 bases removed from V and 1 base from J, the gap between germline ends came to 9 bases. This CDR3 is 14 amino acids long. CDR3 region: CASSQTRGNTEAFF. The CDR3 coding sequence is TGTGCCAGCAGCCAGACCAGGGGGAACACTGAAGCTTTCTTT.

The genes are TRBV2 and TRBJ1-1; no reliable D call. Per germline, CDR1 SNHLY and CDR2 FYNNEI. With 6 bases removed from V and 4 bases from J, the gap between germline ends came to 9 bases. This CDR3 is built from 12 residues. CDR3 protein: CASRWGATEAFF. The DNA of the CDR3 is TGTGCCAGCAGATGGGGAGCCACTGAAGCTTTCTTT.

This chain uses TRBV5-4 with TRBJ2-2, with D maybe TRBD1 (6 bases). Germline loops: CDR1 SGHNT, CDR2 YYREEE (reference sequence). V dropped 0 bases and J dropped 7 bases, with 10 bases sitting between them. The CDR3 spans 14 residues. The CDR3 DNA reads TGTGCCAGCAGCTTGGTTTCAGGGGACGGGGAGCTGTTTTTT. As protein: CASSLVSGDGELFF.

The V gene is TRBV18, the J gene TRBJ1-5; a possible D gene is TRBD1 (6 bases). This CDR3 has 15 amino acids. CDR1 is KGHSH and CDR2 is LQKENI in the germline V gene. The V end lost 4 bases, the J end lost 0 bases, and 10 bases lay between the germline ends. In DNA form, the CDR3 reads TGTGCCAGCTCACTCGGACAGATTAGCAATCAGCCCCAGCATTTT. Amino acid sequence: CASSLGQISNQPQHF. Looking up the rest from reference TRBV18 and TRBJ1-5 gives the full variable domain: NAGVMQNPRHLVRRRGQEARLRCSPMKGHSHVYWYRQLPEEGLKFMVYLQKENIIDESGMPKERFSAEFPKEGPSILRIQQVVRGDSAAYFCASSLGQISNQPQHFGDGTRLSIL.

This chain connects TRBV2 to TRBJ2-5; TRBD1 agrees at 11 bases. CDR1 and CDR2 from the germline V gene are SNHLY and FYNNEI. Trimming took 8 bases from V and 5 from J; bases not matched to a gene: 7. CDR3 length: 14 amino acids. CDR3 sequence: CASYWTGGAETQYF. The CDR3 DNA follows: TGTGCCAGCTACTGGACAGGGGGCGCCGAGACCCAGTACTTC.

The chain links TRBV3-1 (or the pseudogene TRBV3-2) to TRBJ2-7, with D unclear. Germline V gene sequence: CDR1 LGHDT, CDR2 YNNKEL (reference sequence). The CDR3 is 19 amino acids. The ends were cut back, 1 base at V and 4 bases at J, with 26 bases in the middle. CDR3 DNA: TGTGCCAGCAGCCAAGTAGGATTTAGTGGTCGCAGGCTTAATTACGAGCAGTACTTC. This encodes CASSQVGFSGRRLNYEQYF.

The chain joins TRBV19 to TRBJ2-3, with 9 bases lining up with TRBD1. CDR1 and CDR2 from the germline V gene are LNHDA and SQIVND (reference sequence). Trimming took 3 bases from V and 5 from J; bases not matched to a gene: 6. The CDR3 is 15 residues long. As DNA, the CDR3 is TGTGCCAGTAGTATTCAGACAGGGGGAGGAGATACGCAGTATTTT. Protein: CASSIQTGGGDTQYF.

The gene calls are TRBV7-9 and TRBJ1-1, with 7 bases matching TRBD1. V dropped 4 bases and J dropped 6; count of bases not matched to a gene: 8. The length of the CDR3 is 14 residues. The germline V gene encodes CDR1 SEHNR and CDR2 FQNEAQ (reference sequence). The CDR3 is CASSSGYRGAEAFF. The CDR3 coding sequence is TGTGCCAGCAGCTCGGGGTACAGGGGTGCTGAAGCTTTCTTT.

The J gene is TRBJ2-7, the V gene TRBV19, with 12 bases fitting TRBD2. The CDR3 is made up of 15 amino acids. Germline trimming cut 4 bases from V and 2 bases from J; bases unmatched to any gene: 3. Looked up from germline, CDR1 is LNHDA and CDR2 is SQIVND (reference sequence). The CDR3 loop reads CASSRLAGDTYEQYF. The CDR3 coding sequence is TGTGCCAGTAGTAGACTAGCGGGAGATACCTACGAGCAGTACTTC. Together with reference TRBV19 and TRBJ2-7, the CDR3 gives the full variable domain: DGGITQSPKYLFRKEGQNVTLSCEQNLNHDAMYWYRQDPGQGLRLIYYSQIVNDFQKGDIAEGYSVSREKKESFPLTVTSAQKNPTAFYLCASSRLAGDTYEQYFGPGTRLTVT.

CDR3 DNA: TGTGCCACCAGCAGCGACTTACTGGGGGCCTATGGCTACACCTTC. Its translation is CATSSDLLGAYGYTF. This chain joins TRBV15 and TRBJ1-2, with a tentative D call TRBD1 (6 bases). The length of the CDR3 is 15 residues. Germline V lookup: CDR1 LNHNV, CDR2 YYDKDF (reference sequence). Trimming left V 3 bases short and J 4 bases short, with 15 bases between.

This chain connects TRBV29-1 to TRBJ2-5; 8 bases match TRBD2. V lost 0 bases and J lost 1; bases outside the gene matches: 4. CDR3 length: 15 residues. From germline, CDR1 is SQVTM and CDR2 ANQGSEA. CDR3 amino acids: CSVEDGGRTQETQYF. In DNA, the CDR3 is TGCAGCGTTGAAGATGGCGGGAGGACCCAAGAGACCCAGTACTTC.

Here the CDR3 DNA reads TGTGCCAGCAGCTTGTCTAGCGGGGCGTACAATGAGCAGTTCTTC. As protein: CASSLSSGAYNEQFF. The V and J genes are TRBV5-5 and TRBJ2-1; 9 bases match TRBD2. The trim removed 1 base at V and 4 bases at J, leaving 3 bases unmatched. Germline values: CDR1 SGHKS, CDR2 YYEKEE (reference sequence). CDR3 size: 15 residues.

The chain carries TRBV5-1 and TRBJ2-5; TRBD2 is a possible D gene (6 bases). V was shortened by 4 bases and J by 2 bases, with 12 bases between the two germline ends. Germline CDR1 reads SGHRS; CDR2 reads YFSETQ. The CDR3 is 14 residues long. The CDR3 reads CASSPLALQETQYF. CDR3 coding DNA: TGCGCCAGCAGCCCTCTAGCGCTACAAGAGACCCAGTACTTC.

This rearrangement joins TRBV30 to TRBJ2-1; the D gene is possibly TRBD1 (6 bases). Trimming removed 3 bases at V and 0 bases at J, with 9 bases between. The V gene's germline CDR1 is GTSNPN and CDR2 SVGIG (reference sequence). The CDR3 is 14 residues long. CDR3 sequence reads: CAWRTGGSYNEQFF. For the CDR3, the DNA is TGTGCCTGGAGGACAGGTGGCTCCTACAATGAGCAGTTCTTC.

V and J are TRBV24-1 and TRBJ2-1; tentatively, D is TRBD1 (6 bases). CDR1 is KGHDR and CDR2 is SFDVKD in the germline V gene. The CDR3 spans 11 residues. Trimming stripped 4 bases from V and 13 bases from J, with 10 bases between. For the CDR3, the DNA is TGTGCCACCAGTGACGACAGGCAACAGTTCTTC. Protein: CATSDDRQQFF.

The V gene is TRBV28, the J gene TRBJ2-2; 13 nucleotides align to TRBD2. The CDR3 consists of 16 residues. V was pared by 6 bases and J by 4 bases, with 5 bases of the junction left unmatched. The V gene's germline CDR1 is MDHEN and CDR2 SYDVKM. CDR3 region: CASSPTSGRGTGELFF. The DNA for the CDR3 is TGTGCCAGCAGCCCTACTAGCGGGAGGGGCACCGGGGAGCTGTTTTTT.

V usage is TRBV6-1 and J usage is TRBJ1-2; weak D call: TRBD1 (5 bases). Germline CDR1 reads MNHNS; CDR2 reads SASEGT. CDR3 length: 12 residues. V was cut by 1 base and J by 8 bases, with 8 bases left in between. DNA of the CDR3: TGTGCCAGCAGTGAAGATAAGGGGGGCTACACCTTC. Translated: CASSEDKGGYTF.

The chain links TRBV10-2 to TRBJ2-1; D uncertain. The CDR3 contains 13 residues. V gave up 2 bases and J gave up 6 bases, with 8 bases separating them. The germline gives CDR1 WSHSY, CDR2 SAAADI. CDR3 sequence reads: CASSEPGSNEQFF. DNA of the CDR3: TGCGCCAGCAGTGAGCCAGGTAGCAATGAGCAGTTCTTC.

The V gene is TRBV15, the J gene TRBJ2-5, with D possibly being TRBD1 (6 bases). Between the trimmed V and J ends, which lost 0 bases and 2 bases, there was a span of 10 bases. This CDR3 has 15 residues. The germline V gene has CDR1 LNHNV and CDR2 YYDKDF (reference sequence). CDR3 sequence: CATSRDFTGQETQYF. The CDR3 DNA reads TGTGCCACCAGCAGAGATTTTACAGGGCAAGAGACCCAGTACTTC. The variable domain in full, with the rest retrieved from reference TRBV15 and TRBJ2-5, is DAMVIQNPRYQVTQFGKPVTLSCSQTLNHNVMYWYQQKSSQAPKLLFHYYDKDFNNEADTPDNFQSRRPNTSFCFLDIRSPGLGDTAMYLCATSRDFTGQETQYFGPGTRLLVL.

J is TRBJ1-1 and V is TRBV11-3; 7 bases are a match to TRBD1. From germline, CDR1 is SGHNT and CDR2 YENEEA. The CDR3 is made up of 14 amino acids. V lost 4 bases and J lost 2; bases outside the gene matches: 4. The CDR3 protein is CASSYGTANTEAFF. As DNA, the CDR3 is TGTGCCAGCAGCTACGGGACAGCCAACACTGAAGCTTTCTTT.

The J gene is TRBJ1-5, the V gene TRBV3-1 (or the pseudogene TRBV3-2), with a tentative D call TRBD1 (6 bases). The germline V gene encodes CDR1 LGHDT and CDR2 YNNKEL (reference sequence). The CDR3 runs to 16 residues. V was cut by 4 bases and J by 7 bases, with 20 bases left in between. The CDR3, as DNA: TGTGCCAGCAGCCCCCTCGGAGGGGGGGTAAACCAGCCCCAGCATTTT. Amino acid sequence: CASSPLGGGVNQPQHF.

The rearrangement uses TRBV30 and TRBJ1-6, with D perhaps TRBD1 (5 bases). V was shortened by 6 bases and J by 6 bases, with 21 bases between the two germline ends. The CDR3 is 16 residues long. The germline V gene has CDR1 GTSNPN and CDR2 SVGIG (reference sequence). CDR3 amino acids: CACQNGASRTNSPLHF. CDR3 coding DNA: TGTGCCTGTCAAAATGGGGCCTCTCGAACTAATTCACCCCTCCACTTT.

The chain joins TRBV5-1 to TRBJ2-2, with D possibly matching TRBD1 (5 bases). V was cut by 5 bases and J by 3 bases, with 5 bases left in between. This CDR3 is 12 amino acids long. Germline CDR1 reads SGHRS; CDR2 reads YFSETQ. The CDR3 bases are TGCGCCAGCAGAGGGGACACCGGGGAGCTGTTTTTT. It encodes CASRGDTGELFF.

The rearrangement uses TRBV19 and TRBJ1-1, with D tentatively TRBD1 (6 bases). Per the germline V gene, CDR1 is LNHDA and CDR2 is SQIVND (reference sequence). Trimming shortened V by 8 bases and J by 1 base, and 14 bases separated the two germline ends. The CDR3 totals 14 residues. Here the CDR3 DNA reads TGTGCCAGTGCTCTGCACAGGGAGAACACTGAAGCTTTCTTT. Translated, it gives CASALHRENTEAFF.

CDR3 nucleotide sequence: TGTGCCAGCAGTGCCACAGGGGCCAACGTCCTGACTTTC. Protein product: CASSATGANVLTF. V and J are TRBV25-1 and TRBJ2-6; the D is unclear. The CDR3 sequence is 13 residues long. Looked up from germline, CDR1 is MGHDK and CDR2 is SYGVNS. Trimming stripped 4 bases from V and 4 bases from J, with 5 bases between.

The J gene is TRBJ2-1, the V gene TRBV7-9; D is ambiguous. Trimming removed 10 bases from V and 6 bases from J, with 19 bases in between. This CDR3 comprises 14 residues. Germline V gene sequence: CDR1 SEHNR, CDR2 FQNEAQ (reference sequence). CDR3 nucleotides: TGTGCCACCCAATTTATGGTTTCTAGCAATGAGCAGTTCTTC. It specifies CATQFMVSSNEQFF.

The V and J genes are TRBV19 and TRBJ2-2; TRBD1 matches 10 bases. The CDR3 has 18 residues. V dropped 5 bases and J dropped 1; count of bases not matched to a gene: 10. CDR1 and CDR2 (germline): LNHDA, SQIVND (reference sequence). CDR3 sequence: CASSFDRGPKENTGELFF. The CDR3 DNA is TGTGCCAGTAGTTTCGACAGGGGGCCCAAAGAGAACACCGGGGAGCTGTTTTTT. Filled out from reference TRBV19 and TRBJ2-2, the complete variable domain reads DGGITQSPKYLFRKEGQNVTLSCEQNLNHDAMYWYRQDPGQGLRLIYYSQIVNDFQKGDIAEGYSVSREKKESFPLTVTSAQKNPTAFYLCASSFDRGPKENTGELFFGEGSRLTVL.